Each of the 27 T cell receptor beta chains below was sequenced from the same sample in a study of blood T cell repertoires in COVID-19. Produced via immunoSEQ multiplex PCR; TCRdb's table is partial and in-frame only. The sample holds around 80,000 clones, more than 75% seen once. What was sequenced was peripheral blood. The receptors originated from a woman older than 75 with active or convalescent COVID-19.

CDR3 region: CASSLAGTGKQPQHF. The DNA for the CDR3 is TGTGCCAGCAGCTTAGCTGGGACAGGGAAACAGCCCCAGCATTTT. This chain connects TRBV7-8 to TRBJ1-5; TRBD1 matches 9 bases. With V trimmed by 0 bases and J by 7 bases, 4 bases remained unmatched. The germline gives CDR1 SGHVS, CDR2 FQNEAQ. This CDR3 is built from 15 residues.

The V gene is TRBV6-2 or TRBV6-3, the J gene TRBJ2-2, with D unresolved. V was clipped by 4 bases and J by 1 base, with 7 bases between them. Germline V CDR1 and CDR2: MNHEY, SVGEGT. The CDR3 spans 14 residues. CDR3 in amino acids: CASSLGRNTGELFF. CDR3 sequence (DNA): TGTGCCAGCAGTTTGGGCAGGAACACCGGGGAGCTGTTTTTT.

The chain carries TRBV19 and TRBJ2-6; D uncertain. The germline CDR1 and CDR2 sequences are LNHDA and SQIVND (reference sequence). This CDR3 spans 15 amino acids. V dropped 1 base and J dropped 0 bases, with 4 bases sitting between them. The CDR3 here is CASSIAVSGANVLTF. The CDR3 DNA reads TGTGCCAGTAGTATAGCTGTCTCTGGGGCCAACGTCCTGACTTTC. Drawing the rest from reference TRBV19 and TRBJ2-6, the complete variable domain is DGGITQSPKYLFRKEGQNVTLSCEQNLNHDAMYWYRQDPGQGLRLIYYSQIVNDFQKGDIAEGYSVSREKKESFPLTVTSAQKNPTAFYLCASSIAVSGANVLTFGAGSRLTVL.

The chain is built from TRBV27 and TRBJ1-5; a weak D match, TRBD1 (6 bases). The CDR3 sequence is 14 residues long. From germline, CDR1 is MNHEY and CDR2 SMNVEV (reference sequence). V was pared by 4 bases and J by 3 bases, with 10 bases between. CDR3 sequence: CASSSGTPNQPQHF. DNA for the CDR3: TGTGCCAGCAGTTCCGGGACACCCAATCAGCCCCAGCATTTT.

V gene TRBV12-3 or TRBV12-4 combines with J gene TRBJ1-1; the D is unclear. The V end lost 7 bases, the J end lost 11 bases, and 20 bases lay between the germline ends. This CDR3 comprises 13 residues. CDR3 bases: TGTGCCAGCACCCCATCGGGAGGAATTCGGGCTTTCTTT. This sequence encodes CASTPSGGIRAFF.

The genes are TRBV2 and TRBJ2-7; TRBD2 agrees at 7 bases. Trimming at V came to 6 bases and at J to 0 bases, leaving 8 bases not matched to a gene. Germline lookup yields CDR1 SNHLY and CDR2 FYNNEI. The CDR3 runs 15 residues. CDR3 region: CASRLSSGSSYEQYF. CDR3 coding DNA: TGTGCCAGCAGATTATCTAGCGGAAGCTCCTACGAGCAGTACTTC.

The V and J genes are TRBV5-1 and TRBJ2-5; 11 bases map to TRBD2. The CDR3 has 15 residues. The germline V gene encodes CDR1 SGHRS and CDR2 YFSETQ. Trimming cost V 1 base and J 4 bases; bases outside gene matches: 3. The CDR3, as DNA: TGCGCCAGCAGCTTGACTAGCGGGGGACCAGAGACCCAGTACTTC. As protein: CASSLTSGGPETQYF.

The rearrangement joins TRBV11-3 to TRBJ2-3; 9 bases align to TRBD2. The CDR3 is made up of 14 amino acids. The V gene end was trimmed by 5 bases and the J gene end by 2 bases; junction bases not matched to a gene: 2. Per the germline V gene, CDR1 is SGHNT and CDR2 is YENEEA. The CDR3 nucleotides are TGTGCCAGCAGCCGGGGACTAGCCACAGATACGCAGTATTTT. Translated: CASSRGLATDTQYF.

The V call is TRBV11-3, the J call TRBJ2-1, with D possibly TRBD2 on 6 matching bases. The CDR3 has 15 amino acids. V shed 3 bases and J shed 4 bases, with 13 bases lying between them. Per the germline V gene, CDR1 is SGHNT and CDR2 is YENEEA. The CDR3 DNA is TGTGCCAGCAGCTTCCACTGGGACTCGTACAATGAGCAGTTCTTC. This gives the protein CASSFHWDSYNEQFF.

The chain uses TRBV9 and TRBJ1-1, with TRBD1 matching over 7 bases. Germline-derived CDR1 and CDR2 are SGDLS and YYNGEE. V was clipped by 3 bases and J by 8 bases; unmatched bases: 10. This CDR3 comprises 14 residues. The CDR3 sequence is CASSASRSRGEAFF. In nucleotides, the CDR3 is TGTGCCAGCAGCGCCAGTAGGTCCAGGGGGGAAGCTTTCTTT. The full variable domain, in which reference TRBV9 and TRBJ1-1 provide the parts outside the CDR3, is DSGVTQTPKHLITATGQRVTLRCSPRSGDLSVYWYQQSLDQGLQFLIQYYNGEERAKGNILERFSAQQFPDLHSELNLSSLELGDSALYFCASSASRSRGEAFFGQGTRLTVV.

The genes are TRBV5-1 and TRBJ2-5; 9 bases match TRBD2. The germline CDR1 and CDR2 sequences are SGHRS and YFSETQ. This CDR3 has 15 residues. The junction had 6 bases not matched to a gene; V was cut back by 2 bases and J by 4 bases. The CDR3 is CASSFLAGQGETQYF. The CDR3 DNA reads TGCGCCAGCAGCTTCCTAGCGGGGCAGGGAGAGACCCAGTACTTC.

The chain is built from TRBV7-9 and TRBJ1-4; 8 nucleotides agree with TRBD1. Germline loops: CDR1 SEHNR, CDR2 FQNEAQ (reference sequence). The V gene end was trimmed by 3 bases and the J gene end by 8 bases; junction bases not matched to a gene: 5. The CDR3 is 14 residues long. The CDR3 sequence: CASSFDRGFEKLFF. Written as DNA, the CDR3 is TGTGCCAGCAGCTTTGACAGGGGTTTCGAAAAACTGTTTTTT.

The chain employs TRBV14 and TRBJ2-7; D might be TRBD2 (5 bases). The germline CDR1 and CDR2 sequences are SGHDN and FVKESK. Trimming left V 4 bases short and J 0 bases short, with 10 bases between. This CDR3 is built from 14 residues. The CDR3 DNA sequence: TGTGCCAGCAGCCGCAGACGGGGCTCCTACGAGCAGTACTTC. Translated: CASSRRRGSYEQYF.

The chain uses TRBV6-5 and TRBJ1-5; TRBD1 matches 9 bases. The length of the CDR3 is 14 residues. Germline V gene data show CDR1 as MNHEY and CDR2 as SVGAGI. V was clipped by 6 bases and J by 5 bases; unmatched bases: 5. The CDR3 DNA reads as TGTGCCAGCAGAGCGACAGGGGGGTATCAGCCCCAGCATTTT. As protein: CASRATGGYQPQHF.

On this clone: Just one base apart from a much larger clone, this may be a read error. V is TRBV19 and J is TRBJ1-2; D may be TRBD1 (5 bases). Per germline, CDR1 LNHDA and CDR2 SQIVND (reference sequence). The CDR3 runs to 16 residues. DNA of the CDR3: TGTGCCAATAGTATAGAAGAGACAGAGAAGTCCTATGGCTACACCTTC. It specifies CANSIEETEKSYGYTF. The complete variable domain, with remaining parts taken from reference TRBV19 and TRBJ1-2, reads DGGITQSPKYLFRKEGQNVTLSCEQNLNHDAMYWYRQDPGQGLRLIYYSQIVNDFQKGDIAEGYSVSREKKESFPLTVTSAQKNPTAFYLCANSIEETEKSYGYTFGSGTRLTVV.

There are a few counts of this clone. The V and J genes are TRBV9 and TRBJ1-4; the D gene is possibly TRBD1 (6 bases). V lost 0 bases, J lost 8 bases, and 17 bases lay in between. Germline CDR1 and CDR2: SGDLS and YYNGEE. The CDR3 sequence is 16 residues long. The CDR3: CASSVGRGRGSEKLFF. DNA for the CDR3: TGTGCCAGCAGCGTAGGCAGGGGCAGGGGATCCGAAAAACTGTTTTTT.

This clone was recorded once. V is TRBV4-2 and J is TRBJ1-1; D is unclear. Trimming stripped 0 bases from V and 1 base from J, with 9 bases between. This CDR3 is built from 15 residues. Germline-derived CDR1 and CDR2 are LGHNA and YNFKEQ. CDR3 sequence (DNA): TGTGCCAGCAGCCAAGAAGTAGGCGGGAACACTGAAGCTTTCTTT. The encoded protein is CASSQEVGGNTEAFF.

The chain employs TRBV3-1 (or the pseudogene TRBV3-2) and TRBJ2-5, with D possibly being TRBD1 (6 bases). Germline CDR1 and CDR2: LGHDT and YNNKEL (reference sequence). Trimming shortened V by 2 bases and J by 0 bases, and 10 bases separated the two germline ends. The CDR3 extends over 15 amino acids. The CDR3 DNA reads as TGTGCCAGCAGCCAAATTCAGGGGTACCAAGAGACCCAGTACTTC. Encoded protein: CASSQIQGYQETQYF.

This rearrangement joins TRBV10-2 to TRBJ2-3; D call uncertain. Trimming pared 4 bases from V and 1 base from J, leaving 9 bases between. The CDR3 is 14 residues long. Germline CDR1 reads WSHSY; CDR2 reads SAAADI. CDR3 residues: CASSGGSGTDTQYF. CDR3 coding DNA: TGCGCCAGCAGTGGAGGATCGGGCACAGATACGCAGTATTTT.

This clone rates as medium-sized. The chain carries TRBV10-3 and TRBJ2-1; a possible D gene is TRBD2 (6 bases). Germline loops: CDR1 ENHRY, CDR2 SYGVKD. The CDR3 spans 14 residues. V lost 8 bases to trimming and J lost 2 bases, with 13 bases between them. CDR3: CAIVEEGPYNEQFF. The CDR3 coding sequence is TGTGCCATCGTGGAGGAGGGCCCCTACAATGAGCAGTTCTTC.

The chain joins TRBV3-1 (or the pseudogene TRBV3-2) to TRBJ1-2; 7 nucleotides align to TRBD1. Germline V gives CDR1 LGHDT, CDR2 YNNKEL (reference sequence). Trimming took 4 bases from V and 2 from J; bases not matched to a gene: 4. The CDR3 runs to 14 residues. The CDR3 spells CASSPVRGNYGYTF. DNA for the CDR3: TGTGCCAGCAGCCCCGTCAGGGGGAACTATGGCTACACCTTC.

In this sample, this clone turned up once. The chain links TRBV9 to TRBJ2-5; TRBD2 matches 9 bases. This CDR3 is 15 amino acids long. Germline-derived CDR1 and CDR2 are SGDLS and YYNGEE. The ends lost 1 base at V and 3 bases at J; junction bases unmatched: 4. The CDR3: CASSVKASGEETQYF. CDR3 nucleotide sequence: TGTGCCAGCAGCGTAAAGGCTAGCGGGGAAGAGACCCAGTACTTC.

This chain connects TRBV7-2 to TRBJ1-1; D ambiguous. CDR1 and CDR2 (germline): SGHTA, FQGNSA. This CDR3 is built from 14 residues. V dropped 7 bases and J dropped 1 base, with 13 bases sitting between them. DNA of the CDR3: TGTGCCAGCACAACCCGGACTGAGAACACTGAAGCTTTCTTT. Encoded protein: CASTTRTENTEAFF.

This clone has just a few counts. The J gene is TRBJ1-1, the V gene TRBV6-4; the D is unclear. This CDR3 contains 14 residues. Germline V gene data show CDR1 as MRHNA and CDR2 as SNTAGT. V was cut by 0 bases and J by 12 bases, with 17 bases left in between. CDR3: CASSDSTGGKGTFF. Written as DNA, the CDR3 is TGTGCCAGCAGTGACTCGACGGGAGGAAAGGGAACTTTCTTT.

The J gene is TRBJ2-1, the V gene TRBV5-4, with 13 nucleotides matching TRBD2. The CDR3 extends over 15 amino acids. Germline assignment: CDR1 SGHNT and CDR2 YYREEE (reference sequence). The V segment lost 4 bases and the J segment 9 bases; nucleotides outside the gene matches: 7. The CDR3 reads CASSETSGGAREQFF. Written as DNA, the CDR3 is TGTGCCAGCAGCGAAACTAGCGGGGGGGCGCGTGAGCAGTTCTTC.

The chain carries TRBV5-8 and TRBJ1-4; 7 bases fit TRBD1. CDR1 is SGHTS and CDR2 is YDEGEE in the germline V gene. The length of the CDR3 is 15 residues. The J segment lost 3 bases and the V segment lost 2 bases, leaving 4 bases of the junction unmatched. CDR3 sequence: CASSFDRVANEKLFF. The CDR3 bases are TGTGCCAGCAGCTTTGACAGGGTAGCTAATGAAAAACTGTTTTTT.

In its sample, this clone was seen once. The J gene is TRBJ1-1, the V gene TRBV9, with D unclear. Trimming removed 4 bases from V and 10 bases from J, with 17 bases in between. CDR3 length equals 13 residues. CDR1 and CDR2 from the germline V gene are SGDLS and YYNGEE. In DNA form, the CDR3 reads TGTGCCAGCAGCCCTCAGGATCTGGGTGGAGCTTTCTTT. It encodes CASSPQDLGGAFF.